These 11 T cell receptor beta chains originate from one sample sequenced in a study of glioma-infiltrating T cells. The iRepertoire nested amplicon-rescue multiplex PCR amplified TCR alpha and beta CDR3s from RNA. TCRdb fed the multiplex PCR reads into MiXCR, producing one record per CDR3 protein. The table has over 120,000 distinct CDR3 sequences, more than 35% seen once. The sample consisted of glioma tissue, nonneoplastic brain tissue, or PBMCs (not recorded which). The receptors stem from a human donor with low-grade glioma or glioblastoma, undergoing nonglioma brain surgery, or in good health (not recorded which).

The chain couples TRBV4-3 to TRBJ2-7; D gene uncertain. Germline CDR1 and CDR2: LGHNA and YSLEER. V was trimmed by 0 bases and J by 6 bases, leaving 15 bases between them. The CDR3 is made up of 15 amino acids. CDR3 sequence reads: CASSQDVAPTGEQYF. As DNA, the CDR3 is TGCGCCAGCAGCCAAGATGTTGCCCCCACGGGCGAGCAGTACTTC.

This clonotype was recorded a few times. CDR3 nucleotide sequence: TGTGCCAGCACCTCAGACAGGGACTATGGCTACACCTTC. The encoded protein is CASTSDRDYGYTF. V usage is TRBV2 and J usage is TRBJ1-2; 7 bases are a match to TRBD1. CDR3 length: 13 residues. Looked up from germline, CDR1 is SNHLY and CDR2 is FYNNEI. Trimming took 7 bases from V and 3 from J; bases not matched to a gene: 5.

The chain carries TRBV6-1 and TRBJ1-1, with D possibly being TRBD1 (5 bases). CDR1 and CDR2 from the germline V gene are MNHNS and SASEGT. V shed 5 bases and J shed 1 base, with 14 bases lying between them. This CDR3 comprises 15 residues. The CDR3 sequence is CASSPRWGANTEAFF. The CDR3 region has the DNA TGTGCCAGCAGTCCGAGGTGGGGCGCGAACACTGAAGCTTTCTTT.

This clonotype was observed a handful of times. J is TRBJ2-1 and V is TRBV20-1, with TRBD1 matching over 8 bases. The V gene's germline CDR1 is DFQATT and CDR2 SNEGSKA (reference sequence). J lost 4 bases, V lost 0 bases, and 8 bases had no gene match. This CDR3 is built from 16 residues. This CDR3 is CSARDPGGQAYNEQFF. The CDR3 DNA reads TGCAGTGCTAGAGATCCAGGGGGCCAGGCGTACAATGAGCAGTTCTTC.

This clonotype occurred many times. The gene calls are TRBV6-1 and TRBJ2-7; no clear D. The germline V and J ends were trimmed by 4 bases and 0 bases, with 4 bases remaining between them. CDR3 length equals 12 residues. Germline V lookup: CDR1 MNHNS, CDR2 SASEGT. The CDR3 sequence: CASSGSSYEQYF. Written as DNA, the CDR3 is TGTGCCAGCAGTGGGAGCTCCTACGAGCAGTACTTC.

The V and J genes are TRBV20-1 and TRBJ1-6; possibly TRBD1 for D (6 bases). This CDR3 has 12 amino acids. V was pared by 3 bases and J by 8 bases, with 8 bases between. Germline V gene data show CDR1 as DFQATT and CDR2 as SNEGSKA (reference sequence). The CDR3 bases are TGCAGTGCTAGTCCAGGGGATTCACCCCTCCACTTT. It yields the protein CSASPGDSPLHF.

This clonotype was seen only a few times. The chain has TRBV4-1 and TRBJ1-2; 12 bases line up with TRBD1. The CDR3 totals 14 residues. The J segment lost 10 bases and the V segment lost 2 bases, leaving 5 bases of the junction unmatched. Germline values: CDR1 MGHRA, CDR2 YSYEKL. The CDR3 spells CASSQSGTGGSYTF. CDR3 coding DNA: TGCGCCAGCAGCCAAAGTGGGACAGGGGGCTCCTACACCTTC.

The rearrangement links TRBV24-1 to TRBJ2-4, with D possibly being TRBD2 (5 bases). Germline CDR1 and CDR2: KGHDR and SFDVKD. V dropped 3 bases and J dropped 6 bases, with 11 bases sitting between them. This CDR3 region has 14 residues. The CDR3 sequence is CATSDSGRGNIQYF. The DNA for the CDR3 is TGTGCCACCAGTGATAGCGGACGTGGAAACATTCAGTACTTC.

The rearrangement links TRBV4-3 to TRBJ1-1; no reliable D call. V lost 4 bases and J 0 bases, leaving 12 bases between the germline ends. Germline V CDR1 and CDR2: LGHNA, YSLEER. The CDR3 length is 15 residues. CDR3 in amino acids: CASSLMGRMNTEAFF. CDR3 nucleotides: TGCGCCAGCAGCCTGATGGGAAGAATGAACACTGAAGCTTTCTTT.

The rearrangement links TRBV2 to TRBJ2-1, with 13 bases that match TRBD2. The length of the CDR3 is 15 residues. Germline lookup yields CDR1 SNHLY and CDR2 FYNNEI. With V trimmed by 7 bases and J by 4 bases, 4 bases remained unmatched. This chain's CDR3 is CASTLLAGGYNEQFF. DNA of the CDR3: TGTGCCAGCACTCTACTAGCGGGGGGGTACAATGAGCAGTTCTTC.

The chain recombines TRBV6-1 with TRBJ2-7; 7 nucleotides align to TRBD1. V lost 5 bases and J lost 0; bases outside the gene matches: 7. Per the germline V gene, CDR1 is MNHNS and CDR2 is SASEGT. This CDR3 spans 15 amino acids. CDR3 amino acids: CASSLGDSVSYEQYF. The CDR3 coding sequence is TGTGCCAGCAGTCTCGGGGACAGCGTCTCCTACGAGCAGTACTTC.